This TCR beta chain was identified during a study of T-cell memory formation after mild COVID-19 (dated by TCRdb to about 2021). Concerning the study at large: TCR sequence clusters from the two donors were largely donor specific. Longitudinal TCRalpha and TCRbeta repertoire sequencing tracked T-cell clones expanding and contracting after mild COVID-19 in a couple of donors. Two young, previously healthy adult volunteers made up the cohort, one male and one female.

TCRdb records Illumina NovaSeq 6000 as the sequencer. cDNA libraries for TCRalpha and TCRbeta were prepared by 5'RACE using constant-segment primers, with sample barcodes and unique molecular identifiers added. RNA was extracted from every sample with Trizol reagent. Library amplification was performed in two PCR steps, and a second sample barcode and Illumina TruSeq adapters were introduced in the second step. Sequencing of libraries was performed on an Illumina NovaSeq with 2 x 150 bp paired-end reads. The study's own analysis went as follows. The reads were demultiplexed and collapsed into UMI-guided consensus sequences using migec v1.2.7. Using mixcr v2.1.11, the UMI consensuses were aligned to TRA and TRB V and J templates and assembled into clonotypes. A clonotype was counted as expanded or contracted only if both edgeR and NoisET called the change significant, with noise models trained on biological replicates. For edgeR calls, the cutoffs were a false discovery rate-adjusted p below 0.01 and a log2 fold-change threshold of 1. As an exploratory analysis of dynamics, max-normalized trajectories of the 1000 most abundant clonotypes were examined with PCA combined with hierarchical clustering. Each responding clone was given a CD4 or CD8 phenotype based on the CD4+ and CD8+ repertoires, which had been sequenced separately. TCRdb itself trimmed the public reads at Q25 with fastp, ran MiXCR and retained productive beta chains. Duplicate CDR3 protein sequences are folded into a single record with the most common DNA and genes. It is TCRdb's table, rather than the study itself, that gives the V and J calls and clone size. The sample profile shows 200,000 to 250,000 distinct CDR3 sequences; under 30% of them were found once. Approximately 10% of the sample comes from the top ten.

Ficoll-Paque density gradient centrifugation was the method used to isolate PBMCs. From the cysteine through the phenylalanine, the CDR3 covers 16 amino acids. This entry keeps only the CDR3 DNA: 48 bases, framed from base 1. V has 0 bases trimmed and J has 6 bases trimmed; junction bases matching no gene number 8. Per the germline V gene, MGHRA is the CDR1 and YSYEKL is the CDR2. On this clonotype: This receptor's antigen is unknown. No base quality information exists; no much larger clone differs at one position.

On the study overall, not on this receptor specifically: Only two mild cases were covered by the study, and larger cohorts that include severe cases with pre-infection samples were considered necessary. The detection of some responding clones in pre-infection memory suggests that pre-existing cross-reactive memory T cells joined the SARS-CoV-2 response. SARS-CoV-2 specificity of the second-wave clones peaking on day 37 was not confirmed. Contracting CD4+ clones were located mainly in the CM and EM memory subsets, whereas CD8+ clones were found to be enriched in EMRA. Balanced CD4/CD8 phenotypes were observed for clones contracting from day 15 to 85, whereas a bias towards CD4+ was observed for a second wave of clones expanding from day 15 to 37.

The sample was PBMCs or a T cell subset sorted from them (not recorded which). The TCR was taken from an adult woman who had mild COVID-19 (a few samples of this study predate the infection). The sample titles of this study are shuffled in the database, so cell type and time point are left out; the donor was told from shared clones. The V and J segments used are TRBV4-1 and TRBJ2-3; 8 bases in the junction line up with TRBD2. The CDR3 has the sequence CASSQDIGLAWDTQYF. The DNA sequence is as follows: TGCGCCAGCAGCCAAGACATAGGACTAGCATGGGATACGCAGTATTTT.